This is a list of T cell receptor beta chains from one sample in a study of cytomegalovirus exposure and HLA in healthy donors. The repertoire was sequenced with immunoSEQ multiplex PCR; TCRdb's copy has only in-frame clones and lacks some. The sample records some 150,000 clones, 80% to 90% being singletons. The sequenced sample was PBMCs. These receptors all come from a woman in her 30s in good health and CMV-seropositive. The CDR3 runs from the conserved cysteine through the conserved F or W. The order of the fields is D gene, V gene, CDR3 length, J gene, clone size, CDR3 DNA, CDR3 protein. D genes are given only for firm matches. A clone size is listed for some rows: how often the clone was seen (once, few, many), or a class if it is expanded.

D: NA
V: TRBV7-9
length: 13
J: TRBJ2-7
size: NA
DNA: TGTGCCAGCAGCCTTTCAGGGGCAAGGGAGCAGTACTTC
CDR3: CASSLSGAREQYF

D: TRBD1
V: TRBV5-6
length: 16
J: TRBJ1-5
size: NA
DNA: TGTGCCAGCAGCCACAACAGGGGGATTAGCAATCAGCCCCAGCATTTT
CDR3: CASSHNRGISNQPQHF

D: NA
V: TRBV6-6
length: 12
J: TRBJ1-2
size: NA
DNA: TGTGCCAGCAGTTTGAGGATCTATGGCTACACCTTC
CDR3: CASSLRIYGYTF

D: NA
V: TRBV10-3
length: 14
J: TRBJ2-7
size: NA
DNA: TGTGCCATCAGCCGCAGGGAAGCCCCCTACGAGCAGTACTTC
CDR3: CAISRREAPYEQYF

D: TRBD1
V: TRBV2
length: 13
J: TRBJ1-5
size: NA
DNA: TGTGCCAGCAGCAGACAGGGGCCTCAGCCCCAGCATTTT
CDR3: CASSRQGPQPQHF

D: TRBD1
V: TRBV4-2
length: 15
J: TRBJ2-7
size: NA
DNA: TGTGCCAGCAGCCGAGGGGACAGGGATGCCTACGAGCAGTACTTC
CDR3: CASSRGDRDAYEQYF

D: NA
V: TRBV7-8
length: 15
J: TRBJ1-3
size: NA
DNA: TGTGCCAGCAGCTTAGGCCGGGAGGTGGGAAACACCATATATTTT
CDR3: CASSLGREVGNTIYF

D: TRBD1
V: TRBV6-1
length: 15
J: TRBJ2-7
size: NA
DNA: TGTGCCAGCAGTGTAACCGGGACAGGGGGATACGAGCAGTACTTC
CDR3: CASSVTGTGGYEQYF

D: NA
V: TRBV19
length: 15
J: TRBJ2-1
size: NA
DNA: TGTGCCAGTAGTGACAGGCCCAGGGGCTACAATGAGCAGTTCTTC
CDR3: CASSDRPRGYNEQFF

D: NA
V: TRBV9
length: 13
J: TRBJ2-3
size: NA
DNA: TGTGCCAGCAGCCTGGGCGCTTCAGATACGCAGTATTTT
CDR3: CASSLGASDTQYF

D: TRBD2
V: TRBV11-2
length: 14
J: TRBJ2-1
size: NA
DNA: TGTGCCAGCAGCCCCGATCGGGGCGGGAGTGAGCAGTTCTTC
CDR3: CASSPDRGGSEQFF

D: NA
V: TRBV6-1
length: 15
J: TRBJ1-1
size: NA
DNA: TGTGCCAGCCACCCCGGAGGGCGCATGAACACTGAAGCTTTCTTT
CDR3: CASHPGGRMNTEAFF

D: TRBD1
V: TRBV7-9
length: 15
J: TRBJ1-5
size: NA
DNA: TGTGCCAGCAGCCTTCCGGGACAGGTCGGTCAGCCCCAGCATTTT
CDR3: CASSLPGQVGQPQHF

D: NA
V: TRBV12-5
length: 15
J: TRBJ1-1
size: NA
DNA: TGTGCTAGTGGTTTCCCCGAGGGGGACGGGGTAGAGGCTTTCTTT
CDR3: CASGFPEGDGVEAFF

D: TRBD1
V: TRBV30
length: 14
J: TRBJ2-7
size: NA
DNA: TGTGCCTGGACGGCTTACAGGGGTAGGTACGAGCAGTACTTC
CDR3: CAWTAYRGRYEQYF

D: TRBD1
V: TRBV5-1
length: 17
J: TRBJ1-6
size: few
DNA: TGCGCCAGCAGCCGGGACAGGGGGCCAGTCTATAATTCACCCCTCCACTTT
CDR3: CASSRDRGPVYNSPLHF

D: TRBD1
V: TRBV7-2
length: 17
J: TRBJ1-2
size: NA
DNA: TGTGCCAGCAGCCCGACGACAGGGGACTCGGTAGTCTATGGCTACACCTTC
CDR3: CASSPTTGDSVVYGYTF

D: TRBD1
V: TRBV14
length: 17
J: TRBJ2-7
size: NA
DNA: TGTGCCAGCAGCCAAGATAGGACCGGGACAGCCAATTACGAGCAGTACTTC
CDR3: CASSQDRTGTANYEQYF

D: TRBD1
V: TRBV5-6
length: 15
J: TRBJ1-6
size: NA
DNA: TGTGCCAGCGGGGTACAGGACAGGGGGCATTCACCCCTCCACTTT
CDR3: CASGVQDRGHSPLHF

D: NA
V: TRBV4-2
length: 11
J: TRBJ1-1
size: few
DNA: TGTGCCAGCAGGGTGGGGCAGACAGCTTTCTTT
CDR3: CASRVGQTAFF

D: NA
V: TRBV4-3
length: 16
J: TRBJ2-7
size: NA
DNA: TGCGCCAGCAGCCAAGATCTAGAGGGTCCCTTCTTCGAGCAGTACTTC
CDR3: CASSQDLEGPFFEQYF

D: TRBD1
V: TRBV2
length: 13
J: TRBJ1-1
size: NA
DNA: TGTGCCAGCAGTCAACAGGGGGGGACTGAAGCTTTCTTT
CDR3: CASSQQGGTEAFF

D: NA
V: TRBV5-6
length: 14
J: TRBJ1-6
size: once
DNA: TGTGCCAGCAGCTTGATGGGAGGAGGTTCACCCCTCCACTTT
CDR3: CASSLMGGGSPLHF

D: TRBD1
V: TRBV18
length: 14
J: TRBJ2-2
size: NA
DNA: TGTGCCAGCTCACCGGGGACAGCTACCGGGGAGCTGTTTTTT
CDR3: CASSPGTATGELFF

D: NA
V: TRBV4-3
length: 13
J: TRBJ1-1
size: NA
DNA: TGCGCCAGCAGCCTCGACAGGAACACTGAAGCTTTCTTT
CDR3: CASSLDRNTEAFF

D: TRBD2
V: TRBV18
length: 15
J: TRBJ2-1
size: many
DNA: TGTGCCAGCTCACCGGGACTAGCGGGGGACAATGAGCAGTTCTTC
CDR3: CASSPGLAGDNEQFF

D: NA
V: TRBV5-6
length: 15
J: TRBJ1-5
size: NA
DNA: TGTGCCAGCAGCTTGGGGCAGGGTAGCAATCAGCCCCAGCATTTT
CDR3: CASSLGQGSNQPQHF

D: NA
V: TRBV6-5
length: 14
J: TRBJ2-7
size: NA
DNA: TGTGCCAGCAGTTACTCGGGGACTTCCTACGAGCAGTACTTC
CDR3: CASSYSGTSYEQYF

D: NA
V: TRBV7-2
length: 15
J: TRBJ2-1
size: NA
DNA: TGTGCCAGCAGCTTAGCGGGGCCACTCTACGATGAGCAGTTCTTC
CDR3: CASSLAGPLYDEQFF

D: NA
V: TRBV5-1
length: 14
J: TRBJ1-6
size: NA
DNA: TGCGCCAGCAGCTTGTCACAGGAAAATTCACCCCTCCACTTT
CDR3: CASSLSQENSPLHF

D: TRBD1
V: TRBV14
length: 15
J: TRBJ2-2
size: NA
DNA: TGTGCCAGCAGGGAGACAGGGAAGAGATCGGGGGAGCTGTTTTTT
CDR3: CASRETGKRSGELFF

D: NA
V: TRBV18
length: 14
J: TRBJ2-7
size: NA
DNA: TGTGCCAGCTCACCGGGCGGGCAGCCCTACGAGCAGTACTTC
CDR3: CASSPGGQPYEQYF

D: NA
V: TRBV4-1
length: 16
J: TRBJ1-4
size: NA
DNA: TGCGCCAGCAGCCAAGATCTAGTAGGGGCTGATGAAAAACTGTTTTTT
CDR3: CASSQDLVGADEKLFF

D: TRBD2
V: TRBV2
length: 15
J: TRBJ2-3
size: NA
DNA: TGTGCCAGCAGTGAGGGCGCGGGGGAGACAGATACGCAGTATTTT
CDR3: CASSEGAGETDTQYF

D: NA
V: TRBV7-9
length: 16
J: TRBJ1-3
size: once
DNA: TGTGCCAGCAGCTCCGATCGGACAGTCTCTGGAAACACCATATATTTT
CDR3: CASSSDRTVSGNTIYF

D: TRBD1
V: TRBV19
length: 15
J: TRBJ2-5
size: NA
DNA: TGTGCCAGTAGTATAGGGGGACAGGGACGGGAGACCCAGTACTTC
CDR3: CASSIGGQGRETQYF

D: TRBD1
V: TRBV15
length: 13
J: TRBJ1-3
size: NA
DNA: TGTGCCACTCTCGAGGACAGGGGAGACACCATATATTTT
CDR3: CATLEDRGDTIYF

D: NA
V: TRBV7-8
length: 18
J: TRBJ1-1
size: NA
DNA: TGTGCCAGCAGCTCCTTAAACCTCGGTGGTGACATGAACACTGAAGCTTTCTTT
CDR3: CASSSLNLGGDMNTEAFF

D: NA
V: TRBV30
length: 13
J: TRBJ2-3
size: NA
DNA: TGTGCCTGGGCTCCGGGGGGCACAGATACGCAGTATTTT
CDR3: CAWAPGGTDTQYF

D: TRBD1
V: TRBV7-3
length: 14
J: TRBJ2-3
size: NA
DNA: TGTGCCAGCAGCTTGAGCAGGGGGACAGATACGCAGTATTTT
CDR3: CASSLSRGTDTQYF